Detailed here is one T cell receptor (beta chain). The target of this receptor is not known. Base qualities are not provided; no much larger clone lies one nucleotide away. Clipping removes 4 bases from V and 3 bases from J, with 6 as the unmatched junction base count. The CDR3 contains 15 residues, cysteine and phenylalanine counted. The DNA shown is the 45-base CDR3, in frame from base 1. For CDR1 and CDR2, the germline V gene lists MDHEN and SYDVKM. The data are from a study of T cell responses to AZD1222 COVID-19 vaccine (dated by TCRdb to the early 2020s). Regarding the research as a whole: A total of over 230 trial participants underwent TCR sequencing, of whom around 210 had received two doses of AZD1222 and about 26 had received two doses of the MenACWY control vaccine. Trial participants were enrolled by age into subgroups of 18-55, 56-69 and 70-plus years, and roughly 150, 30 and 60 TCR-sequenced participants, respectively, were included in these subgroups.

The CDR3 regions of human TCRbeta chains were analyzed by immunosequencing. As for the authors' bioinformatics: TCRs in the repertoires were compared against a reference library of SARS-CoV-2-specific TCRs that had been generated with the MIRA antigen-specificity platform. Breadth was defined as the fraction of unique TCRs that were SARS-CoV-2-associated, and depth was defined as the fraction of total T cells that were SARS-CoV-2-associated. Using the MIRA data, each spike-specific TCR was mapped to the spike region that the TCR reacts to and placed in a CD4 or CD8 class. Log10-transformed breadth and depth values were compared by one-way ANOVA with Sidak's multiple comparisons tests. TCRdb retrieved this table from immuneACCESS and kept in-frame rearrangements only. Not all clones are present; in checked studies, unresolved V genes account for under half, and no reason is known for the remainder. V and J calls and clone size are copied from that table; D and trimming were computed from the DNA. For this sample the table gives under 150,000 clones, of which approximately 82% were detected only once. The ten largest clones capture roughly a quarter of the sample.

Explained via the paper, the time point label denotes: about 28 days (+/-7) after the second vaccine dose. AZD1222 recipients whose second dose came at about 4 weeks and those whose second dose came at about 12 weeks were combined into one group, since spike-specific TCR depth and breadth did not differ between the two schedules. Vaccinee samples came from UK trials COV001 and COV002, including a single-blind randomized controlled phase 2/3 trial of AZD1222 (ChAdOx1 nCoV-19) in healthy adults. Trial participant PBMC samples were collected at day 0 and day 28 after the second dose for TCRbeta chain sequencing. On the study overall, not on this receptor specifically: Only five or six AZD1222 recipients were SARS-CoV-2 seropositive at baseline, limiting conclusions about previously exposed vaccinees. Vaccine-associated CD4 TCRs spanned the whole spike protein, with dominant responses in regions 160-218 and 743-854. In the small 56-69-year group, the increase in depth fell short of significance, most likely because of low power. After two AZD1222 doses, both the breadth and the depth of spike-specific TCRs were significantly higher than at day 0 and than in MenACWY recipients. Reportedly, close to half of the unique spike-specific TCRs recognized epitopes lying outside the regions that are mutated in the B.1.351 and B.1.1.7 variants. Participants were mostly white British and included more females than males, and it was suggested by the authors that clonal diversity may have been underestimated. Because no samples from the day 14 peak response were available, repertoires could be characterized only after the peak T cell response.

The sample in question was peripheral blood, obtained 28 days after the second AZD1222 dose. The receptor was derived from an adult who received the AZD1222 COVID-19 vaccine. This receptor chain uses TRBV28 and TRBJ2-5, with 9 central nucleotides matching TRBD1. The CDR3 region reads CASSSPGTGKETQYF. Read as DNA, the sequence is TGTGCCAGCAGTTCCCCCGGGACAGGGAAAGAGACCCAGTACTTC.